This T cell receptor beta chain is from a study of cytotoxic CD8 clonotypes in ibrutinib-treated CLL. As for the study in general: Patient counts were ten to eleven relapsed/refractory, roughly 16 treatment-naive and around 17 IGHV unmutated. Whole-study findings and limits: Baseline clonality was higher than in age-matched healthy donors and moved in step with circulating CD8+ T-cell counts. Clonality went up at ibrutinib response and then declined back toward baseline at progression.

A 1 in 200,000 to 1 in 1 million T cell depth was the sequencing target. Only in-frame clones appear in the TCRdb table, and some are missing; sequencing was by immunoSEQ multiplex PCR. The sample has 110,000 or so clones; 58% are singletons. Worth noting for this clone: Its antigen is currently unknown.

The sequences come from PBMCs, collected after 24 months of ibrutinib treatment. The clonotype was recovered from a human donor with chronic lymphocytic leukemia.

The chain's CDR3 is CASSLGSAKDTQYF. The CDR3 nucleotides read TGCGCCAGCAGTCTTGGGTCAGCCAAGGATACGCAGTATTTT. The V gene is TRBV5-1, the J gene TRBJ2-3, with unresolved D. The germline V gene encodes CDR1 SGHRS and CDR2 YFSETQ. Trimming left V 5 bases short and J 6 bases short, with 16 bases between. The CDR3 runs 14 residues.